Below are 2 T cell receptor beta chains sequenced from a single sample in a study of blood T cell repertoires in COVID-19. Assay: immunoSEQ multiplex PCR; the TCRdb copy retains only in-frame clones and omits some. This table holds 210,000 or so clones, around four fifths found once. Sample: peripheral blood. The receptor source for this set is a woman of 80 years or more with active or convalescent COVID-19.

This CDR3 reads CASSQELRLAGSNEQFF. CDR3 nucleotides: TGTGCCAGCAGCCAAGAGCTAAGACTAGCGGGTTCCAATGAGCAGTTCTTC. J is TRBJ2-1 and V is TRBV3-1 (or the pseudogene TRBV3-2), with 10 positions matching TRBD2. The germline CDR1 and CDR2 sequences are LGHDT and YNNKEL (reference sequence). The CDR3 has 17 residues. With V trimmed by 0 bases and J by 6 bases, 8 bases remained unmatched.

This clone was seen a handful of times. The V call is TRBV5-6, the J call TRBJ1-6; perhaps TRBD1 as D (6 bases). Germline CDR1 SGHDT, CDR2 YYEEEE. The CDR3 contains 17 residues. V was clipped by 2 bases and J by 0 bases, with 12 bases between them. The CDR3 loop is CASSLWGLSSYNSPLHF. CDR3 sequence (DNA): TGTGCCAGCAGCTTATGGGGGCTAAGCTCCTATAATTCACCCCTCCACTTT.